The clone carrying this T cell receptor (beta chain) was seen only once. The data belong to a study of blood T cell repertoires in COVID-19. Assay used: immunoSEQ multiplex PCR; TCRdb lists only in-frame clones, some missing. The repertoire holds 100,000 to 150,000 clones, with around four fifths as singletons. Per germline, CDR1 SGHTA and CDR2 FQGTGA. The CDR3 consists of 16 residues. V lost 5 bases, J lost 2 bases, and 16 bases lay in between. This receptor was obtained from a man between 60 and 75 years old with acute or convalescent COVID-19. The chain is built from TRBV7-3 and TRBJ2-1, with D uncertain. The specimen was peripheral blood. The CDR3: CASSPTSGATYNEQFF. The CDR3, as DNA: TGTGCCAGCAGCCCTACCTCTGGAGCGACCTACAATGAGCAGTTCTTC. Combining the CDR3 with reference TRBV7-3 and TRBJ2-1 gives the whole variable domain GAGVSQTPSNKVTEKGKYVELRCDPISGHTALYWYRQSLGQGPEFLIYFQGTGAADDSGLPNDRFFAVRPEGSVSTLKIQRTERGDSAVYLCASSPTSGATYNEQFFGPGTRLTVL.